The source of this TCR beta chain is a study of beta chain features in type 1 diabetes. Study overall: Examination covered roughly 100,000,000 sorted cells spanning all samples. Study-wide findings and caveats: People with Type 1 diabetes carried modestly yet significantly shorter TCRB CDR3s in all four CD4+ subsets.

Sequencing targeted expressed TCRB transcripts, as all isolated RNA had been reverse transcribed. For naive, central memory and regulatory T cell samples, reads averaged roughly 3.6 million. The data were produced by immunoSEQ multiplex PCR, yet TCRdb's version contains in-frame clones alone and is incomplete. Here the sample spans about 650,000 clones, 9.5% to 15% being singletons. This clone occurred a few times. Its antigen is still unknown. Trimming shortened V by 0 bases and J by 4 bases, and 11 bases separated the two germline ends. This CDR3 is 14 amino acids long. Germline assignment: CDR1 SGHDT and CDR2 YYEEEE.

This receptor was obtained from a man under 40 with type 1 diabetes. The sequencing input was naive CD4+ T cells from blood. The V and J genes are TRBV5-6 and TRBJ2-7, with D tentatively TRBD1 (5 bases). As DNA, the CDR3 is TGTGCCAGCAGCTTGGGGCAGGGATGGTACGAGCAGTACTTC. Translating gives CASSLGQGWYEQYF. Full variable domain (missing parts from reference TRBV5-6 and TRBJ2-7): DAGVTQSPTHLIKTRGQQVTLRCSPKSGHDTVSWYQQALGQGPQFIFQYYEEEERQRGNFPDRFSGHQFPNYSSELNVNALLLGDSALYLCASSLGQGWYEQYFGPGTRLTVT.